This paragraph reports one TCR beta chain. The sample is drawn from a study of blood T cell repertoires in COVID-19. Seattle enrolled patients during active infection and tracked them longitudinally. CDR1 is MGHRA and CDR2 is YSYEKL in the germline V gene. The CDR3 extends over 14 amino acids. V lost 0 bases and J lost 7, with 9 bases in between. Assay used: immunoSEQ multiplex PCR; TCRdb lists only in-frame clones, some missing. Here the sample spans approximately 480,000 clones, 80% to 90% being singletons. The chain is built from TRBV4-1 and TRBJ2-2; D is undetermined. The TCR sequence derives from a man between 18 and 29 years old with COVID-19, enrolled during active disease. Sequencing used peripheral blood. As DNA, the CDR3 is TGCGCCAGCAGCCAAGACGTACGAGTCGGGGAGCTGTTTTTT. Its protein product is CASSQDVRVGELFF.